This TCR beta chain was sequenced for a study of siplizumab effects on memory and regulatory T cells (dated by TCRdb to about 2019). Context from the whole study: The study examined how the anti-CD2 antibody siplizumab affects alloreactive T-cell subsets in allogeneic mixed lymphocyte reactions built from human PBMCs.

In a few donor pairs, further sequencing was done on unstimulated CD8+ naive, CD4+ memory, CD8+ TEMRA, CD4+ naive and CD8+ effector memory subsets. Sorted unstimulated T cells, along with proliferating T cells recovered from mixed lymphocyte reactions, underwent TCRbeta CDR3 sequencing. Fresh whole blood from about 10 HLA-typed healthy donors served as the source for isolating PBMCs. CDR1 SNHLY and CDR2 FYNNEI were looked up in the germline V gene. Inclusive of the bounding cysteine and phenylalanine, the CDR3 is 13 residues long. Just CDR3 DNA is preserved here, 39 bases in frame from base 1. V was cut back by 2 bases and J by 1 base, leaving a gap of 5 bases between them. Library method: the immunoSEQ multiplex PCR assay. The deep sequencing platform assayed 80,000 to 100,000 TCR templates per sample. Genomic DNA extracted from sorted T cells was used for TCRbeta CDR3 sequencing. Per the source publication's procedure: The R programming language was used for the clonal analysis of the TCRbeta CDR3 data. Comparing unstimulated samples against CFSE-low samples taken after the reaction was how alloreactive CD4+ and CD8+ clones were defined. Regulatory or non-regulatory origin was assigned to alloreactive CD4+ clones by matching of sequences to sorted unstimulated Treg and non-Treg repertoires. In TCRdb, the immuneACCESS table is reduced to in-frame sequences with V and J assigned. These tables do not hold every clone; where another copy was compared, an unresolved V gene accounts for under half, and the others remain unexplained. The V and J calls and clone size come from that table; D and trimming were worked out from the DNA. This sample lists more than 75,000 clones; around 97% were detected once. Of the sample, less than 0.035% is held by the ten largest clones.

Concerning this clone: Its antigen is not yet known. It has no much larger one-base neighbor in the sample; base qualities were not kept.

What the authors observed across the whole study: Greater diversity appeared to be present in unstimulated naive T cells than in memory T cells, and a substantial contribution to the alloresponse seemed to be made by naive cells. Roughly 75-97% of proliferating CD4+ or CD8+ clones could not be assigned a naive or memory phenotype. Among mappable alloreactive CD4+ clones, an average Treg-derived fraction of about 70% was observed with siplizumab, compared with approximately 25% in control reactions. The cumulative frequency of alloreactive sequences that could be traced back to unstimulated CD4+ memory T cells was significantly reduced by siplizumab. Because sequences at frequencies below about 10^-5 were poorly captured, only a minor fraction of alloreactive clones could be mapped back to unstimulated subsets. Whether proliferating Tregs from siplizumab cultures actually had suppressive function was not functionally confirmed.

This TCR came from a human donor in good health. The specimen was naive CD4+ T cells sorted from blood. The cell subset or site tag for this specimen amounts to: unstimulated naive T cells. Recombination joined TRBV2 with TRBJ2-5; the D gene cannot be named for sure. In nucleotide form, the sequence is TGTGCCAGCAGTGAACGGCGCCAAGAGACCCAGTACTTC. This sequence encodes CASSERRQETQYF.